This passage covers 29 T cell receptor beta chains from one sample sequenced in a study of blood T cell repertoires in COVID-19 (dated by TCRdb to about 2020). The library was built by means of the immunoSEQ multiplex PCR assay. TCRdb retrieved this table from immuneACCESS and kept in-frame rearrangements only. Not all clones are present; in checked studies, unresolved V genes account for under half, and no reason is known for the remainder. The sample table holds over 45,000 clones, of which around 83% were seen once. Roughly 5% of the sample goes to the ten largest clones. Material: peripheral blood. The receptors stem from a human donor in a cohort sampled during active COVID-19.

The J gene is TRBJ2-2, the V gene TRBV7-6, with 12 bases matching TRBD1. Germline CDR1 SGHVS, CDR2 FNYEAQ. The junction had 8 bases not matched to a gene; V was cut back by 5 bases and J by 7 bases. The CDR3 consists of 16 residues. CDR3 bases: TGTGCCAGCAGCCCTCAGGGACAGGGGGCTATCGGGGAGCTGTTTTTT. Translation: CASSPQGQGAIGELFF.

V and J are TRBV5-1 and TRBJ2-5; maybe TRBD2 (6 bases). V shed 9 bases and J shed 0 bases, with 21 bases lying between them. The CDR3 covers 16 residues. Germline loops: CDR1 SGHRS, CDR2 YFSETQ. The CDR3 DNA sequence: TGCGCCACCCGTGGGGGGAGCGGACCGTACCAAGAGACCCAGTACTTC. Protein product: CATRGGSGPYQETQYF.

The gene calls are TRBV27 and TRBJ1-1; maybe TRBD1 (5 bases). Germline V lookup: CDR1 MNHEY, CDR2 SMNVEV (reference sequence). This CDR3 has 12 residues. V was clipped by 6 bases and J by 1 base, with 6 bases between them. This chain's CDR3 is CASRTGNTEAFF. Here the CDR3 DNA reads TGTGCCAGCAGAACAGGGAACACTGAAGCTTTCTTT.

The V gene is TRBV9, the J gene TRBJ1-1; D might be TRBD1 (5 bases). The V gene lost 0 bases and the J gene lost 4 bases, with 13 bases spanning the gap. The CDR3 runs to 15 residues. Germline V lookup: CDR1 SGDLS, CDR2 YYNGEE. As DNA, the CDR3 is TGTGCCAGCAGCGTAGGATGGGGCTTGGGCACTGAAGCTTTCTTT. Protein sequence: CASSVGWGLGTEAFF. Based on the CDR3 plus reference TRBV9 and TRBJ1-1, the full variable domain is DSGVTQTPKHLITATGQRVTLRCSPRSGDLSVYWYQQSLDQGLQFLIQYYNGEERAKGNILERFSAQQFPDLHSELNLSSLELGDSALYFCASSVGWGLGTEAFFGQGTRLTVV.

This rearrangement joins TRBV28 to TRBJ2-1, with D uncertain. The V gene's germline CDR1 is MDHEN and CDR2 SYDVKM. Between the trimmed V and J ends, which lost 1 base and 8 bases, there was a span of 9 bases. This CDR3 has 13 residues. CDR3 sequence (DNA): TGTGCCAGCAGTTTATACGGGTACCATGAGCAGTTCTTC. This translates into CASSLYGYHEQFF.

The gene calls are TRBV5-1 and TRBJ2-7; 8 nucleotides match TRBD1. Germline V gives CDR1 SGHRS, CDR2 YFSETQ. The trim removed 0 bases at V and 7 bases at J, leaving 9 bases unmatched. This CDR3 comprises 15 residues. CDR3 sequence reads: CASSLDVTGVGEQYF. The CDR3, as DNA: TGCGCCAGCAGCTTGGACGTGACAGGGGTGGGGGAGCAGTACTTC.

V gene TRBV2 combines with J gene TRBJ2-5; 11 bases align to TRBD1. The CDR3 sequence is 14 residues long. Looked up from germline, CDR1 is SNHLY and CDR2 is FYNNEI. V dropped 8 bases and J dropped 7; count of bases not matched to a gene: 9. This CDR3 reads CASGLGQGDWTQYF. CDR3 bases: TGTGCCAGCGGACTGGGACAGGGGGACTGGACCCAGTACTTC.

The chain links TRBV6-4 to TRBJ1-2, with D uncertain. V lost 3 bases and J 4 bases, leaving 27 bases between the germline ends. Germline V gives CDR1 MRHNA, CDR2 SNTAGT. The CDR3 loop spans 19 amino acids. For the CDR3, the DNA is TGTGCCAGCAGTGAGAGGTCTAATTACGGAGAGCTGAAGCTCTATGGCTACACCTTC. Amino acid sequence: CASSERSNYGELKLYGYTF.

The rearrangement links TRBV20-1 to TRBJ2-5, with 7 bases that match TRBD1. CDR3 length equals 13 residues. V gave up 3 bases and J gave up 1 base; unmatched junction bases: 2. Germline CDR1 reads DFQATT; CDR2 reads SNEGSKA (reference sequence). This CDR3 is CSASWDSQETQYF. CDR3 nucleotide sequence: TGCAGTGCTAGTTGGGACAGCCAAGAGACCCAGTACTTC.

The gene calls are TRBV4-1 and TRBJ2-5, with TRBD2 as a possible D gene (6 bases). The V end lost 3 bases, the J end lost 3 bases, and 11 bases lay between the germline ends. The CDR3 has 14 amino acids. Looked up from germline, CDR1 is MGHRA and CDR2 is YSYEKL. The CDR3: CASSHRSGEETQYF. The CDR3 region has the DNA TGCGCCAGCAGCCACAGATCGGGGGAAGAGACCCAGTACTTC.

The chain employs TRBV5-1 and TRBJ2-7; tentatively, D is TRBD1 (6 bases). Trimming removed 5 bases at V and 3 bases at J, with 15 bases between. This CDR3 has 14 amino acids. CDR1 SGHRS and CDR2 YFSETQ come from the germline V gene. CDR3 region: CASRRALGGYEQYF. Written as DNA, the CDR3 is TGCGCCAGCAGACGGGCCCTAGGGGGCTACGAGCAGTACTTC.

CDR3 sequence reads: CASSPGLAGDYEQYF. As DNA, the CDR3 is TGTGCCAGCAGCCCCGGACTAGCGGGGGACTACGAGCAGTACTTC. V usage is TRBV5-6 and J usage is TRBJ2-7; 13 bases map to TRBD2. From germline, CDR1 is SGHDT and CDR2 YYEEEE. V gave up 4 bases and J gave up 3 bases; unmatched junction bases: 4. The CDR3 length is 15 residues.

This chain joins TRBV3-1 (or the pseudogene TRBV3-2) and TRBJ2-7, with TRBD1 matching 7 bases. The germline V gene encodes CDR1 LGHDT and CDR2 YNNKEL (reference sequence). With 3 bases clipped from V and 2 bases from J, the junction kept 4 bases outside the gene matches. There are 14 residues in the CDR3. CDR3 protein: CASSHGTVTYEQYF. CDR3 bases: TGTGCCAGCAGCCACGGGACAGTCACCTACGAGCAGTACTTC.

V gene TRBV2 combines with J gene TRBJ2-3, with 7 bases fitting TRBD1. CDR3 size: 15 residues. In germline, CDR1 is SNHLY, CDR2 FYNNEI. J lost 2 bases, V lost 3 bases, and 5 bases had no gene match. CDR3 sequence: CASSEGDSYTDTQYF. CDR3 coding DNA: TGTGCCAGCAGTGAGGGGGACAGTTACACAGATACGCAGTATTTT.

The chain carries TRBV6-4 and TRBJ2-4; 8 bases align to TRBD1. CDR1 and CDR2 (germline): MRHNA, SNTAGT. V shed 4 bases, J shed 4 bases, and the junction held 12 bases outside the gene matches. This CDR3 has 17 residues. The CDR3 nucleotides are TGTGCCAGCAGTGCGGACAGGGCTCCTTTCCCTAAAAACATTCAGTACTTC. Translated, it gives CASSADRAPFPKNIQYF.

V and J are TRBV7-2 and TRBJ1-2, with TRBD1 matching 8 bases. The CDR3 runs to 15 residues. CDR1 and CDR2 from the germline V gene are SGHTA and FQGNSA. With 1 base clipped from V and 4 bases from J, the junction kept 5 bases outside the gene matches. The CDR3 nucleotides are TGTGCCAGCAGCTTAGACTTAGGGACAGGCTATGGCTACACCTTC. It specifies CASSLDLGTGYGYTF.

The rearrangement uses TRBV12-5 and TRBJ1-2; 12 bases map to TRBD1. This CDR3 has 17 residues. CDR1 and CDR2 from the germline V gene are LGHNT and FRNRAP. V was clipped by 6 bases and J by 8 bases; unmatched bases: 16. CDR3 sequence (DNA): TGTGCTAGTGGCCCACCGGGACAGGGGGCCCCCGAGAGCGGCTACACCTTC. Protein sequence: CASGPPGQGAPESGYTF. The complete variable domain, with remaining parts taken from reference TRBV12-5 and TRBJ1-2, reads DARVTQTPRHKVTEMGQEVTMRCQPILGHNTVFWYRQTMMQGLELLAYFRNRAPLDDSGMPKDRFSAEMPDATLATLKIQPSEPRDSAVYFCASGPPGQGAPESGYTFGSGTRLTVV.

This chain joins TRBV18 and TRBJ2-6, with D perhaps matching TRBD2 (5 bases). Trimming removed 5 bases at V and 4 bases at J, with 18 bases between. Germline-derived CDR1 and CDR2 are KGHSH and LQKENI. The CDR3 spans 17 residues. The CDR3 loop reads CASSASQREGGANVLTF. The CDR3 nucleotides read TGTGCCAGCTCAGCTTCACAACGGGAAGGGGGGGCCAACGTCCTGACTTTC. The full variable domain, rest sourced from reference TRBV18 and TRBJ2-6, is NAGVMQNPRHLVRRRGQEARLRCSPMKGHSHVYWYRQLPEEGLKFMVYLQKENIIDESGMPKERFSAEFPKEGPSILRIQQVVRGDSAAYFCASSASQREGGANVLTFGAGSRLTVL.

This chain uses TRBV7-9 with TRBJ2-5, with 8 nucleotides matching TRBD1. The CDR3 is made up of 13 amino acids. Trimming took 5 bases from V and 6 from J; bases not matched to a gene: 5. Looked up from germline, CDR1 is SEHNR and CDR2 is FQNEAQ (reference sequence). The chain's CDR3 is CASSITGGKTQYF. CDR3 bases: TGTGCCAGCAGCATAACAGGGGGGAAGACCCAGTACTTC.

The genes are TRBV4-2 and TRBJ2-1, with TRBD2 matching over 7 bases. The J segment lost 4 bases and the V segment lost 1 base, leaving 10 bases of the junction unmatched. This CDR3 spans 17 amino acids. Germline values: CDR1 LGHNA, CDR2 YNFKEQ. The CDR3 sequence: CASSQAASWRGYNEQFF. The CDR3 DNA reads TGTGCCAGCAGCCAAGCGGCTTCTTGGCGGGGGTACAATGAGCAGTTCTTC.

By share, this clone counts as medium-sized. The V and J genes are TRBV7-9 and TRBJ1-5; TRBD1 matches 7 bases. The germline gives CDR1 SEHNR, CDR2 FQNEAQ (reference sequence). CDR3 size: 15 residues. V shed 0 bases, J shed 8 bases, and the junction held 7 bases outside the gene matches. The CDR3 protein is CASSLARGVEEPQHF. CDR3 coding DNA: TGTGCCAGCAGCTTAGCCAGGGGGGTAGAGGAGCCCCAGCATTTT.

CDR3 protein: CASSPGLAGYNEQFF. The CDR3 nucleotides are TGCGCCAGCAGCCCAGGACTAGCGGGTTACAATGAGCAGTTCTTC. The chain combines TRBV5-1 with TRBJ2-1; TRBD2 matches 11 bases. This CDR3 contains 15 residues. V gave up 4 bases and J gave up 4 bases; unmatched junction bases: 4. Germline V gene sequence: CDR1 SGHRS, CDR2 YFSETQ. The variable domain in full, with the rest retrieved from reference TRBV5-1 and TRBJ2-1, is KAGVTQTPRYLIKTRGQQVTLSCSPISGHRSVSWYQQTPGQGLQFLFEYFSETQRNKGNFPGRFSGRQFSNSRSEMNVSTLELGDSALYLCASSPGLAGYNEQFFGPGTRLTVL.

Worth noting for this clone: At one boundary the junction diverges from the germline segment, which might be a read error. The chain combines TRBV7-7 with TRBJ2-5, with 10 nucleotides matching TRBD2. This CDR3 has 15 residues. CDR1 SSHAT and CDR2 FNYEAQ come from the germline V gene (reference sequence). This CDR3 is CASSFRAGGLETQYF. CDR3 coding DNA: TGTGCTAGCAGCTTCAGAGCGGGGGGGCTTGAGACCCAGTACTTC.

The chain recombines TRBV1 with TRBJ1-5; whether TRBD1, the table's D call, matches the DNA was not checked. TRBV1 is annotated as a pseudogene. The CDR3 loop spans 16 amino acids. CDR3 amino acids: CTSSQVRGLCNQPQHF. The CDR3 DNA is TGCACCAGCAGCCAAGTCAGGGGGCTATGCAATCAGCCCCAGCATTTT.

The chain recombines TRBV7-2 with TRBJ2-3; 9 bases line up with TRBD1. This CDR3 is built from 15 residues. CDR1 SGHTA and CDR2 FQGNSA come from the germline V gene. J gave up 6 bases and V 0 bases, and 4 bases lay outside the gene matches. The chain's CDR3 is CASSLAGQGVDTQYF. CDR3 DNA sequence: TGTGCCAGCAGCTTAGCGGGACAGGGAGTGGATACGCAGTATTTT. Full variable domain (missing parts from reference TRBV7-2 and TRBJ2-3): GAGVSQSPSNKVTEKGKDVELRCDPISGHTALYWYRQSLGQGLEFLIYFQGNSAPDKSGLPSDRFSAERTGGSVSTLTIQRTQQEDSAVYLCASSLAGQGVDTQYFGPGTRLTVL.

The V gene is TRBV3-1 (or the pseudogene TRBV3-2), the J gene TRBJ1-2; the D is unclear. The CDR3 runs to 12 residues. Trimming took off 5 bases at V and 4 bases at J, with 8 bases between the two ends. Germline CDR1 reads LGHDT; CDR2 reads YNNKEL (reference sequence). The CDR3 spells CASSSRVYGYTF. The CDR3 DNA reads as TGTGCCAGCAGCTCGCGGGTCTATGGCTACACCTTC.

The V gene is TRBV6-5, the J gene TRBJ2-7; D ambiguous. Germline V gene sequence: CDR1 MNHEY, CDR2 SVGAGI. The CDR3 length is 13 residues. Trimming pared 4 bases from V and 4 bases from J, leaving 11 bases between. The CDR3 DNA reads TGTGCCAGCAGTTCCAGGTCCCCTTACGAGCAGTACTTC. Protein sequence: CASSSRSPYEQYF.

The chain employs TRBV5-1 and TRBJ2-2, with 8 bases matching TRBD2. V gave up 0 bases and J gave up 5 bases; unmatched junction bases: 6. The germline V gene encodes CDR1 SGHRS and CDR2 YFSETQ. CDR3 length: 16 residues. In DNA, the CDR3 is TGCGCCAGCAGCTTGGCTACTAGCGGAATAACCGGGGAGCTGTTTTTT. Encoded protein: CASSLATSGITGELFF.

The CDR3 protein is CASSDRVTYNEQFF. CDR3 in DNA: TGCGCCAGCTCGGACAGGGTCACCTACAATGAGCAGTTCTTC. The chain uses TRBV5-1 and TRBJ2-1; 8 bases match TRBD1. The CDR3 spans 14 residues. Germline CDR1 SGHRS, CDR2 YFSETQ. Losses at the gene ends were 7 bases for V and 2 bases for J; bases not matched to a gene: 5.